A selection of T cell receptor beta chains follows, all from one sample in a study of CD8 T cell repertoires and HIV-1 epitope variants. These receptors' targets are unknown. The assay was immunoSEQ multiplex PCR, and TCRdb's table has in-frame clones only and misses some. The data contain fewer than 6,500 clones, less than 70% of them seen just once; the ten biggest clones take up approximately 39%. Sequenced material: cultured CD8+ T cells derived from PBMCs. These receptors all stem from a male donor with HIV. Each CDR3 is given with its conserved first and last residue. Each record gives: CDR3 length, clone size, V gene, J gene, D gene, CDR3 protein, CDR3 DNA. The D gene is left open where the match is weak. For some rows the clone size is stated as once, few or many, or as a class when expanded; others skip it.

length: 13
size: NA
V: TRBV6-6
J: TRBJ2-1
D: NA
CDR3: CASSYSRDNEQFF
DNA: TGTGCCAGCAGTTACTCCAGGGACAATGAGCAGTTCTTC

length: 15
size: few
V: TRBV4-3
J: TRBJ1-2
D: NA
CDR3: CASSQELGSNYGYTF
DNA: TGCGCCAGCAGCCAAGAGCTCGGATCTAACTATGGCTACACCTTC

length: 17
size: NA
V: TRBV7-8
J: TRBJ2-7
D: NA
CDR3: CASSLYGVATSGYEQYF
DNA: TGTGCCAGCAGCTTGTATGGGGTTGCGACTAGTGGTTACGAGCAGTACTTC

length: 15
size: few
V: TRBV27
J: TRBJ1-6
D: TRBD1
CDR3: CASSLSAGGPSPLHF
DNA: TGTGCCAGCAGTTTATCGGCAGGGGGCCCTTCACCCCTCCACTTT

length: 13
size: NA
V: TRBV28
J: TRBJ2-3
D: NA
CDR3: CASSLIMSDTQYF
DNA: TGTGCCAGCAGTTTAATTATGTCCGATACGCAGTATTTT

length: 16
size: NA
V: TRBV7-8
J: TRBJ2-3
D: TRBD1
CDR3: CASSLWTGARTDTQYF
DNA: TGTGCCAGCAGCCTTTGGACAGGGGCCCGGACAGATACGCAGTATTTT

length: 17
size: NA
V: TRBV11-2
J: TRBJ2-7
D: TRBD1
CDR3: CASSPNSRTGQPYEQYF
DNA: TGTGCCAGCAGCCCAAACTCTAGGACAGGTCAACCCTACGAGCAGTACTTC

length: 14
size: NA
V: TRBV2
J: TRBJ2-7
D: TRBD1
CDR3: CASQPGDRGDEQYF
DNA: TGTGCCAGCCAACCGGGGGACAGGGGGGACGAGCAGTACTTC

length: 13
size: NA
V: TRBV28
J: TRBJ2-7
D: NA
CDR3: CASSLLPRYEQYF
DNA: TGTGCCAGCAGTTTACTGCCCAGGTACGAGCAGTACTTC

length: 16
size: NA
V: TRBV7-2
J: TRBJ2-1
D: TRBD2
CDR3: CASSGLAGGKGDEQFF
DNA: TGTGCCAGCAGCGGGCTAGCGGGGGGTAAGGGAGATGAGCAGTTCTTC

length: 15
size: NA
V: TRBV29-1
J: TRBJ1-5
D: NA
CDR3: CSVEKQGSENQPQHF
DNA: TGCAGCGTTGAAAAGCAGGGCTCTGAGAATCAGCCCCAGCATTTT

length: 16
size: NA
V: TRBV5-4
J: TRBJ2-3
D: TRBD2
CDR3: CASSNERGVSTDTQYF
DNA: TGTGCCAGCAGCAACGAGCGGGGGGTAAGCACAGATACGCAGTATTTT

length: 15
size: NA
V: TRBV5-1
J: TRBJ2-7
D: TRBD2
CDR3: CASSPLGTSSYEQYF
DNA: TGCGCCAGCAGCCCTCTAGGGACTAGCTCCTACGAGCAGTACTTC

length: 18
size: NA
V: TRBV23-1
J: TRBJ2-1
D: NA
CDR3: CASSQIPPRSNSYNEQFF
DNA: TGCGCCAGCAGTCAAATTCCCCCCAGGAGTAACTCCTACAATGAGCAGTTCTTC

length: 13
size: NA
V: TRBV29-1
J: TRBJ1-2
D: TRBD1
CDR3: CSVLTGGNYGYTF
DNA: TGCAGCGTTCTGACAGGGGGCAACTATGGCTACACCTTC

length: 14
size: NA
V: TRBV5-1
J: TRBJ1-1
D: NA
CDR3: CASSVVGGDTEAFF
DNA: TGCGCCAGCAGCGTCGTAGGGGGGGACACTGAAGCTTTCTTT

length: 12
size: NA
V: TRBV28
J: TRBJ1-6
D: NA
CDR3: CASSLGDSPLHF
DNA: TGTGCCAGCAGTTTAGGGGATTCACCCCTCCACTTT

length: 12
size: NA
V: TRBV29-1
J: TRBJ2-1
D: TRBD2
CDR3: CSVAERENEQFF
DNA: TGCAGCGTTGCTGAGCGGGAGAATGAGCAGTTCTTC

length: 14
size: NA
V: TRBV7-2
J: TRBJ2-3
D: NA
CDR3: CASSLAGEADTQYF
DNA: TGTGCCAGCAGCTTAGCGGGGGAGGCGGATACGCAGTATTTT

length: 12
size: few
V: TRBV2
J: TRBJ2-7
D: NA
CDR3: CASGRVGHEQYF
DNA: TGTGCCAGCGGTAGGGTGGGCCACGAGCAGTACTTC

length: 15
size: few
V: TRBV5-1
J: TRBJ2-1
D: NA
CDR3: CASSLTSSFPNEQFF
DNA: TGCGCCAGCAGCTTAACTAGCTCCTTCCCCAATGAGCAGTTCTTC

length: 15
size: NA
V: TRBV7-9
J: TRBJ1-3
D: NA
CDR3: CASSPDEVSGNTIYF
DNA: TGTGCCAGCAGTCCGGACGAAGTCTCTGGAAACACCATATATTTT

length: 14
size: NA
V: TRBV28
J: TRBJ2-7
D: NA
CDR3: CASRPQLGSYEQYF
DNA: TGTGCCAGCAGGCCGCAATTGGGCTCCTACGAGCAGTACTTC

length: 16
size: NA
V: TRBV9
J: TRBJ2-3
D: TRBD2
CDR3: CASSASGTSQTDTQYF
DNA: TGTGCCAGCAGCGCCTCCGGGACTAGTCAAACAGATACGCAGTATTTT

length: 11
size: NA
V: TRBV13
J: TRBJ2-7
D: NA
CDR3: CASSLNLEQYF
DNA: TGTGCCAGCAGCCTGAACCTAGAGCAGTACTTC

length: 15
size: NA
V: TRBV27
J: TRBJ2-7
D: TRBD1
CDR3: CASSSNRDRAYEQYF
DNA: TGTGCCAGCAGCTCAAACCGGGACAGGGCCTACGAGCAGTACTTC

length: 14
size: NA
V: TRBV15
J: TRBJ2-5
D: NA
CDR3: CATSRDVGGETQYF
DNA: TGTGCCACCAGCAGAGACGTAGGGGGAGAGACCCAGTACTTC

length: 14
size: NA
V: TRBV4-1
J: TRBJ2-1
D: NA
CDR3: CASSRIGDYNEQFF
DNA: TGCGCCAGCAGCCGTATAGGCGATTACAATGAGCAGTTCTTC

length: 15
size: NA
V: TRBV6-1
J: TRBJ2-6
D: NA
CDR3: CASSPGFTGANVLTF
DNA: TGTGCCAGCAGTCCCGGGTTCACTGGGGCCAACGTCCTGACTTTC

length: 16
size: few
V: TRBV19
J: TRBJ2-7
D: TRBD2
CDR3: CASRAGGLEGGYEQYF
DNA: TGTGCCAGCCGGGCGGGGGGCCTCGAGGGCGGGTACGAGCAGTACTTC

length: 15
size: NA
V: TRBV5-1
J: TRBJ2-5
D: NA
CDR3: CASSEGRSSWETQYF
DNA: TGCGCCAGCAGCGAGGGACGGAGTAGTTGGGAGACCCAGTACTTC

length: 16
size: NA
V: TRBV6-5
J: TRBJ2-7
D: TRBD2
CDR3: CASSYSTSGASYEQYF
DNA: TGTGCCAGCAGTTACTCGACTAGCGGGGCATCCTACGAGCAGTACTTC

length: 13
size: few
V: TRBV7-8
J: TRBJ2-7
D: NA
CDR3: CASSLGGFDEQYF
DNA: TGTGCCAGCAGCTTAGGGGGGTTCGACGAGCAGTACTTC

length: 13
size: NA
V: TRBV5-6
J: TRBJ2-7
D: TRBD1
CDR3: CASSRGQGDEQYF
DNA: TGTGCCAGCAGTCGGGGACAGGGTGACGAGCAGTACTTC

length: 11
size: NA
V: TRBV28
J: TRBJ1-1
D: NA
CDR3: CASSYRDEAFF
DNA: TGTGCCAGCAGCTACAGGGATGAAGCTTTCTTT

length: 16
size: NA
V: TRBV11-2
J: TRBJ2-1
D: NA
CDR3: CASSPRGGGPYNEQFF
DNA: TGTGCCAGCAGCCCCAGGGGAGGGGGTCCCTACAATGAGCAGTTCTTC

length: 15
size: NA
V: TRBV27
J: TRBJ1-1
D: NA
CDR3: CASSLSVSLNTEAFF
DNA: TGTGCCAGCAGTTTATCGGTCAGCTTGAACACTGAAGCTTTCTTT

length: 16
size: NA
V: TRBV23-1
J: TRBJ1-1
D: TRBD1
CDR3: CASSHSGTGVNTEAFF
DNA: TGCGCCAGCAGTCATTCCGGGACAGGGGTGAACACTGAAGCTTTCTTT

length: 14
size: few
V: TRBV7-3
J: TRBJ1-1
D: NA
CDR3: CASSSGLEGDEAFF
DNA: TGTGCCAGCAGCTCGGGCCTCGAAGGGGATGAAGCTTTCTTT

length: 14
size: few
V: TRBV2
J: TRBJ2-1
D: TRBD2
CDR3: CASSNSGMNDEQFF
DNA: TGTGCCAGCAGCAATAGCGGGATGAACGATGAGCAGTTCTTC

length: 12
size: NA
V: TRBV7-9
J: TRBJ2-5
D: NA
CDR3: CASSLFGETQYF
DNA: TGTGCCAGCAGCTTATTCGGAGAGACCCAGTACTTC